This TCR beta chain was recovered during a study of blood T cell repertoires in COVID-19. Germline V gene lookup returns CDR1 LNHDA and CDR2 SQIVND (reference sequence). This CDR3 contains 17 residues. Trimming stripped 5 bases from V and 3 bases from J, with 22 bases between. The table came from immunoSEQ multiplex PCR; TCRdb's copy has only in-frame clones and leaves some out. Here the sample spans around 240,000 clones, roughly 88% being singletons. This chain links TRBV19 with TRBJ1-1, with D perhaps TRBD1 (6 bases). Sequencing was performed on peripheral blood. The origin of this receptor is a woman in her thirties or forties who had recovered from COVID-19. This CDR3 is CASSEFLGAGKDTEAFF. The CDR3 DNA reads as TGTGCCAGTAGTGAATTCCTGGGGGCAGGGAAAGACACTGAAGCTTTCTTT.